This TCR beta chain was identified in a study of T cells in Graves' hyperthyroidism and ophthalmopathy. Study-level findings and limits: Before onset, by a median of around six months, the model predicted ophthalmopathy. In blood, most of the thyroid clonotypes expanded above 0.001 were also present.

Absent ophthalmopathy progression within 18 months defined stable Graves' hyperthyroidism. Patients having uncontrolled infection, another autoimmune disease, pregnancy or lactation were not included. This clonotype was seen a handful of times. Its specificity is not known. The CDR3 spans 12 residues. The germline V gene has CDR1 SNHLY and CDR2 FYNNEI. Trimming left V 6 bases short and J 13 bases short, with 13 bases between. TCR beta CDR3 regions were amplified from RNA. A first-round RT-PCR of the TCR CDR3 used the HTBI primer set. Using its own MiXCR run on the multiplex PCR reads, TCRdb lists one record per CDR3 protein. The sample holds around 580,000 distinct CDR3 sequences, roughly 50% seen once.

The gene calls are TRBV2 and TRBJ1-6; D might be TRBD1 (5 bases). The sequence was obtained from a woman younger than 30 with Graves' hyperthyroidism. Sequencing used peripheral blood or thyroid tissue (not recorded which). CDR3 in amino acids: CASSSGGSPLHF. The CDR3 DNA follows: TGTGCCAGCAGCAGCGGGGGATCCCCCCTCCACTTT.